This record looks at one TCR beta chain sequence and its context. Its antigen is as yet unknown. The ends lost 6 bases at V and 7 bases at J; junction bases unmatched: 15. Germline-derived CDR1 and CDR2 are SGHTA and FQGNSA. CDR3 size: 17 residues. The entry originates in a study of cytomegalovirus exposure and HLA in healthy donors. Study-wide points: Under in vitro conditions, a few CMV-associated chains were confirmed as specific for CMV antigens. An analysis done earlier found most TCR beta V segments productive about 87% or about 30% of the time.

Use of 60 Vbeta and 13 Jbeta primers characterized the PCR. Using immunoSEQ multiplex PCR, the repertoire was profiled, and TCRdb retains in-frame clones only, with some absent. The repertoire holds fewer than 200,000 clones, with 73% as singletons. The genes are TRBV7-2 and TRBJ2-5, with 12 nucleotides matching TRBD2. The specimen was PBMCs. The sequence derives from a woman aged 25 to 45 in good health and CMV-seronegative. The CDR3 DNA is TGTGCCAGCAGTCATGGACTAGCGGGATCCAGCCGGGGGACCCAGTACTTC. As protein: CASSHGLAGSSRGTQYF.